This record covers a single T cell receptor (beta chain). Its matching antigen is unknown. Repertoires were generated with immunoSEQ multiplex PCR, while TCRdb's copy carries only in-frame clones and drops some. This sample has 23,000 or so clones, with 87% found just once. These data originate in a study of T cells in localized non-small cell lung cancer. The V gene lost 5 bases and the J gene lost 4 bases, with 14 bases spanning the gap. CDR1 is ENHRY and CDR2 is SYGVKD in the germline V gene. This CDR3 is 15 amino acids long. Findings and limits, study-wide: Researchers found a median roughly 50 of the top 100 tumor clones in adjacent lung.

V usage is TRBV10-3 and J usage is TRBJ2-2; D might be TRBD1 (5 bases). This sequence originates from a male donor aged 60 or over with stage I squamous cell lung carcinoma. This specimen was peripheral blood, taken before any cancer treatment. The DNA of the CDR3 is TGTGCCATCAGTCGACAGTCTCGAGGCACCGGGGAGCTGTTTTTT. This translates into CAISRQSRGTGELFF.